This TCR beta chain was profiled in a study of blood T cell repertoires in COVID-19. Turning to the study itself: The origin of the acute and convalescent COVID-19 samples was the United States, Italy and Spain. The cDNA or gDNA used as material had been derived from T cells, B-cell-depleted T cells, or PBMCs.

The assay was immunoSEQ multiplex PCR, and TCRdb's table has in-frame clones only and misses some. The sample comprises about 170,000 clones, 87% of which are singletons, and 1.5% to 2% rests with the top ten. This clone was observed once. The V gene's germline CDR1 is LGHNA and CDR2 YNFKEQ. The CDR3 length is 12 residues. Trimming removed 4 bases from V and 11 bases from J, with 15 bases in between. Sequencing used peripheral blood. The receptor comes from a woman aged 45-65 years with acute or convalescent COVID-19. J is TRBJ2-7 and V is TRBV4-2; D unresolved. The CDR3 DNA reads TGTGCCAGCAGCCGCCCCGACGAGAGGAAGTACTTC. It encodes CASSRPDERKYF.